This T cell receptor beta chain was sequenced during a study of CD4 T cells in relation to SARS-CoV-2 and coronaviruses. Study-level background: ViraFEST: roughly ten-day antigen culture of PBMCs, then TCR beta CDR3 sequencing. No peptide or an HIV-1 Nef peptide pool served as negative control.

This CDR3 contains 14 residues. The ends were cut back, 5 bases at V and 4 bases at J, with 15 bases in the middle. From germline, CDR1 is PRHDT and CDR2 FYEKMQ (reference sequence). CD4+ T cells from unexposed donors were obtained before the COVID-19 pandemic (2011-2018). Isolation of CD4+ T cells took place after roughly nine days in culture. Unexposed-donor CD4+ T cells were probed with SARS-CoV-2 S/N and four cold-coronavirus spikes, cells permitting. About 1.9 million PBMCs per well were cultured with about 9.4 IU/ml IL-2. Sequencing used immunoSEQ multiplex PCR; TCRdb keeps in-frame clones, though not all of them. The sample carries 20,000 to 25,000 clones, over 65% recorded once. On this clone itself: What it recognizes is unknown.

The sample taken for sequencing was CD4+ T cells from PBMCs, cultured in vitro. The chain has TRBV13 and TRBJ2-7; tentatively, D is TRBD2 (6 bases). The receptor comes from a human donor in good health. The CDR3 here is CASSPGRLEYEQYF. The CDR3 region has the DNA TGTGCCAGCAGCCCCGGGAGATTGGAGTACGAGCAGTACTTC.